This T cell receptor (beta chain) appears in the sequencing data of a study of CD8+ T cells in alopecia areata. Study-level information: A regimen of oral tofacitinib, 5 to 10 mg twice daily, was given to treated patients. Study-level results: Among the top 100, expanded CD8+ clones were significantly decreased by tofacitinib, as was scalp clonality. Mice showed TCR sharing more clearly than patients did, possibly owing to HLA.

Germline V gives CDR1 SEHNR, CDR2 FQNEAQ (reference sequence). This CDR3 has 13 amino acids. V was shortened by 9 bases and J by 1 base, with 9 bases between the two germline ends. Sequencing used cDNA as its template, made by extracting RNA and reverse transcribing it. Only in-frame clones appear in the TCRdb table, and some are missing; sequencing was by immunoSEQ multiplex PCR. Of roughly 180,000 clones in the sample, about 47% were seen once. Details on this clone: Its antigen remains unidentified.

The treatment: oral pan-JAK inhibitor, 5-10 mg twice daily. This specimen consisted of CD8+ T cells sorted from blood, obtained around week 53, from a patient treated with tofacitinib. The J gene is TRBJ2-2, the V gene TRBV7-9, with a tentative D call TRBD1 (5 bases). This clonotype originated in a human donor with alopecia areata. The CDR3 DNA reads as TGTGCCAGAGAGGACAAGAACACCGGGGAGCTGTTTTTT. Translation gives CAREDKNTGELFF.